These T cell receptor beta chains were read from a single sample in a study of tumor-infiltrating lymphocytes in primary liver carcinoma. MiXCR was run by TCRdb on the multiplex PCR reads, yielding one entry per CDR3 protein. In the table there are more than 90,000 distinct CDR3 sequences, 55% to 80% of which are singletons. The sample comprised liver tumor tissue from sampling region 2. Receptor source: a woman aged 55-69 years with primary liver carcinoma and hepatitis B virus infection. Each CDR3 is given with its conserved first and last residue. D genes are given only for firm matches. Rows give clone size only sometimes, using once, few, many, or a class for an expanded clone.

j_call | cdr3_length | clone_size | v_call | d_call | cdr3_nt | cdr3_aa
TRBJ1-3 | 17 | - | TRBV28 | TRBD1 | TGTGCCAGCAGAAGACAGGGGCGATCAGTCTCTGGAAACACCATATATTTT | CASRRQGRSVSGNTIYF
TRBJ1-1 | 16 | - | TRBV28 | - | TGTACCAGCAACCAATGGATAAGTGGGTGGAACACTGAAGCTTTCTTT | CTSNQWISGWNTEAFF
TRBJ2-3 | 13 | - | TRBV12-3/TRBV12-4 | - | TGTGCCAGCAGCGACAATGGCGCAGATATTCAGTATTTT | CASSDNGADIQYF
TRBJ2-3 | 16 | - | TRBV12-3/TRBV12-4 | TRBD2 | TGTGCCAGCAGTGCAGAGACTAGCGATAGTACAGATAGGCAGTATTTT | CASSAETSDSTDRQYF
TRBJ2-4 | 15 | many | TRBV4-1 | - | TGCGCCAGCAGCCAAGGAGGGTTTGACAAAAACATTCAGTACTTC | CASSQGGFDKNIQYF
TRBJ1-1 | 14 | once | TRBV20-1 | TRBD1 | TGCAGTGCTAGAGATCCGGGACAGGGCCTTGAAGCTTTCTTT | CSARDPGQGLEAFF
TRBJ1-1 | 15 | many | TRBV5-1 | - | TGCGCCAGCAGCCCAGGACAGATTCGGAACACTGAAGCTTTCTTT | CASSPGQIRNTEAFF
TRBJ2-3 | 16 | - | TRBV7-6 | - | TGTGCCAGCAGCCCCAGGGGAGCCGGGGGTTGGGATACGCAGTATTTT | CASSPRGAGGWDTQYF
TRBJ2-1 | 18 | - | TRBV11-3 | - | TGTGCCAGCAGCTTAGGTCAAGGAGGGAGGGACAGCTACAATGAGCAGTTCTTC | CASSLGQGGRDSYNEQFF
TRBJ2-1 | 15 | - | TRBV28 | TRBD1 | TGTGCCAGCAGCTCCCCCGGGACAGGGACAAATGAGCAGTTCTTC | CASSSPGTGTNEQFF
TRBJ1-1 | 12 | - | TRBV4-1 | - | TGTGCCAACAGCGCAGGGAACACTGAAGCTTTCTTT | CANSAGNTEAFF
TRBJ1-2 | 10 | many | TRBV28 | - | TGTGCCAGCAGTTATATGGGCTACACCTTC | CASSYMGYTF
TRBJ2-2 | 15 | - | TRBV11-2 | - | TGTGCCAGCAGCTTAGGAAGAATACACACCGGGGAGCTGTTTTTT | CASSLGRIHTGELFF
TRBJ2-3 | 14 | - | TRBV11-3 | - | TGTACCAGTGGCTTCCGGACGGGCACAGGTACGCAGTATTTT | CTSGFRTGTGTQYF
TRBJ2-7 | 15 | - | TRBV5-6 | - | TGCGCCAGCAGCTCAAAGGGACGATCCTCCTACGAGCATTACTTC | CASSSKGRSSYEHYF
TRBJ2-1 | 16 | - | TRBV5-4 | - | TGTGCCAGCACCCGTGGGGGACCTCTTCCAAACAATAAGCTGTTCTTC | CASTRGGPLPNNKLFF
TRBJ2-2 | 14 | - | TRBV5-1 | - | TGCACCAGCAGCTCGACATGGAACACCGGGGAGCTGTTTTTT | CTSSSTWNTGELFF
TRBJ2-7 | 14 | - | TRBV12-3/TRBV12-4 | - | TGTGCCAGCAGTTTAAGGGGACGTAGTGTCGAGCGGTACTTC | CASSLRGRSVERYF
TRBJ2-1 | 15 | - | TRBV5-1 | - | TGCGCCAGCAGCCCCCGGGACCCGCGCCTCAATGAGCAGTTCTTC | CASSPRDPRLNEQFF
TRBJ2-4 | 17 | once | TRBV6-6 | - | TGTTCCAGCAGCGTAAACCCGATAGGGTTAGCCAACAACATTCAGTACTTC | CSSSVNPIGLANNIQYF
TRBJ2-5 | 12 | many | TRBV12-5 | - | TGTGCTAGTGGCCCCCTCCAAGAGACCCAGTACTTC | CASGPLQETQYF
TRBJ1-2 | 13 | many | TRBV28 | - | TGTGCCAGCAGTTTCAACAGGTACTATGGCTACACCTTC | CASSFNRYYGYTF
TRBJ2-3 | 17 | many | TRBV7-9 | - | TGTGCCAGCAGCTTATTCTTTAGCGTCCCCCCCACAGATACGCAGTATTTT | CASSLFFSVPPTDTQYF
TRBJ2-7 | 12 | - | TRBV29-1 | - | TGCAGCGCCACAGGGTACTCCTACGAGCAGTACTTC | CSATGYSYEQYF
TRBJ2-7 | 18 | many | TRBV4-1 | TRBD2 | TGCGCCAGCAGCCAAGAAATGGGGACTAGCGGGAGGAGGCACGAGCAGTACTTC | CASSQEMGTSGRRHEQYF
TRBJ2-4 | 16 | - | TRBV6-1 | - | TGTGCCAGCACCCGAGGGGTGGAGCTAGCCAAAAACATCCAGTACTTC | CASTRGVELAKNIQYF
TRBJ2-2 | 15 | - | TRBV7-7 | - | TGTGCTAACTCCCGAGGGGGGTCGAACACCGGGGAGCTGTTTTTT | CANSRGGSNTGELFF
TRBJ2-2 | 17 | - | TRBV6-1 | - | TGTGCCAGCAGTGAGTTGACTCGTATAACGAACATCTGGGAGCTGTTTTTT | CASSELTRITNIWELFF
TRBJ2-2 | 17 | - | TRBV4-1 | TRBD2 | TGCGCCAGTAGATCTGCCGTACGGGAGGGCCATAGCGGGGAGCTGTTTTTT | CASRSAVREGHSGELFF
TRBJ2-3 | 18 | - | TRBV11-2 | TRBD2 | TGCTCCAGCAGCTTCACGGGACTAGCGGGAGGGGGTACGGATACGCAGTATTTT | CSSSFTGLAGGGTDTQYF
TRBJ2-7 | 15 | - | TRBV6-2/TRBV6-3 | - | TGTGAAAGCAGTGGATCGGATGGACTACTCTACGAGCAGTACTTC | CESSGSDGLLYEQYF
TRBJ1-6 | 15 | many | TRBV25-1 | TRBD1 | TGTGCCAGCAGGGGACAGGGGGCTTTTAATTCACCCCTCCACTTT | CASRGQGAFNSPLHF
TRBJ1-3 | 14 | - | TRBV6-2/TRBV6-3 | - | TGTGCCAGCAGTTCTTCAGGGTCTGAAAACACCATATATTTT | CASSSSGSENTIYF
TRBJ2-7 | 17 | - | TRBV30 | TRBD2 | TGTGCCTGGAGTGTGGGACTAGCGTCTTATTTAGGGGACGAGCAGTACTTC | CAWSVGLASYLGDEQYF
TRBJ2-7 | 14 | - | TRBV5-1 | - | TGTGCCAGCAGCCGGGTCATTGAACACTACGAGCAGTACTTC | CASSRVIEHYEQYF
TRBJ2-7 | 13 | - | TRBV5-6 | - | TGTGCCAGCAGCTTGGCGTTGGGGGTCGTGCAGTGCTTC | CASSLALGVVQCF
TRBJ2-4 | 12 | - | TRBV12-3/TRBV12-4 | - | TGTGCCAGGAGTCGGGACAAAAACATTCAGGACTTC | CARSRDKNIQDF
TRBJ2-5 | 16 | - | TRBV4-2 | - | TGTGCCAGCAGCCCCGCTGGACTATCGGGACAAGAGACCCAGTACTTC | CASSPAGLSGQETQYF
TRBJ2-7 | 14 | - | TRBV20-1 | TRBD1 | TGCAGTGCGCCCAAATCGGGACAGTTCTACGAGCAGTACTTC | CSAPKSGQFYEQYF
TRBJ2-7 | 14 | - | TRBV11-2 | - | TGTGCCAACAGCTTGCTACTGGGCCGCTACGAGCAGTACTTC | CANSLLLGRYEQYF
TRBJ1-1 | 15 | many | TRBV5-4 | - | TGTGCCAGCAGCATCCCCAGGGGAAGCAGCACTGAAGCTTTCTTT | CASSIPRGSSTEAFF
TRBJ2-1 | 15 | - | TRBV28 | - | TGTACCAGTACCGCAGGGATTGAGCTCTACAATGAGCAGTTCTTC | CTSTAGIELYNEQFF
TRBJ2-5 | 15 | - | TRBV9 | - | TGTGCCAGCAGCGCTTTAGCATCCCTCGAAGAGACCCAGTACTTC | CASSALASLEETQYF
TRBJ2-7 | 14 | - | TRBV12-3/TRBV12-4 | - | TGTACCAGCGGTTTAGCTGCTGGGTCCTACGAGCAGTACTTC | CTSGLAAGSYEQYF
TRBJ2-6 | 16 | many | TRBV28 | TRBD2 | TGTGCCAGCAGTTCCCGGACTAGACCTGGGGCCAACGTCCTGACTTTC | CASSSRTRPGANVLTF
TRBJ1-1 | 13 | many | TRBV7-9 | - | TGTGCCAGCAGCTTAATGGAAGTCGGTGAAGCTTTCTTT | CASSLMEVGEAFF
TRBJ2-3 | 14 | - | TRBV19 | TRBD1 | TGTGCCAGTAGACGACAGGGGAGTACAGAAACGCAGTATTTT | CASRRQGSTETQYF